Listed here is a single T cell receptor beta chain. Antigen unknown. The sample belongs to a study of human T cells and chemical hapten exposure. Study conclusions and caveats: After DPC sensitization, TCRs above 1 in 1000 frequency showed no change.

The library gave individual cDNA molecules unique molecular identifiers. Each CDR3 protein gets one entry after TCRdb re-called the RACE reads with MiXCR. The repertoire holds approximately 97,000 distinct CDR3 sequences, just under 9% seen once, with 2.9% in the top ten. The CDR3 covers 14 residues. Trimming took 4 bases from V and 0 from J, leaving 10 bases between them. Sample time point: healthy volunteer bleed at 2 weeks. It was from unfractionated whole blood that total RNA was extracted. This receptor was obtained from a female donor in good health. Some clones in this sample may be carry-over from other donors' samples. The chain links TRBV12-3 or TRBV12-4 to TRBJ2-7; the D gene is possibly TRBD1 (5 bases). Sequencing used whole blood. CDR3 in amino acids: CASSWQGSSYEQYF. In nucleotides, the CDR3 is TGTGCCAGCAGTTGGCAGGGAAGCTCCTACGAGCAGTACTTC.